Listed here are 10 T cell receptor beta chains from one sample, sequenced in a study of cytomegalovirus exposure and HLA in healthy donors. 60 Vbeta and 13 Jbeta primers were used in PCR. Some clones are missing from TCRdb's copy, which holds only in-frame ones; the method was immunoSEQ multiplex PCR. Among 180,000 or so clones listed, about 80% were seen once. Sequenced: PBMCs. Receptor source: a man aged 45-65 years in good health and CMV-seropositive.

V is TRBV4-1 and J is TRBJ1-2; weak D call: TRBD1 (6 bases). V was clipped by 3 bases and J by 5 bases, with 19 bases between them. The CDR3 is 16 residues long. Germline-derived CDR1 and CDR2 are MGHRA and YSYEKL. The CDR3 is CASSHPRGGGSYGYTF. The DNA for the CDR3 is TGCGCCAGCAGCCACCCCAGGGGAGGGGGTTCATATGGCTACACCTTC.

The chain has TRBV30 and TRBJ2-2; 12 nucleotides match TRBD2. Germline CDR1 reads GTSNPN; CDR2 reads SVGIG (reference sequence). Trimming cost V 7 bases and J 0 bases; bases outside gene matches: 3. The CDR3 runs 15 residues. In DNA, the CDR3 is TGTGCCTCCCTAGCGGGGGGGTCGAACACCGGGGAGCTGTTTTTT. Its translation is CASLAGGSNTGELFF.

This chain uses TRBV5-1 with TRBJ1-5, with 11 nucleotides matching TRBD1. The V and J ends lost 2 bases and 4 bases, in that order; junction bases with no gene match: 5. The CDR3 loop spans 16 amino acids. Germline loops: CDR1 SGHRS, CDR2 YFSETQ. The DNA for the CDR3 is TGCGCCAGCAGCTTAGGGACAGGGGGATCAAATCAGCCCCAGCATTTT. This encodes CASSLGTGGSNQPQHF. The full variable domain, rest sourced from reference TRBV5-1 and TRBJ1-5, is KAGVTQTPRYLIKTRGQQVTLSCSPISGHRSVSWYQQTPGQGLQFLFEYFSETQRNKGNFPGRFSGRQFSNSRSEMNVSTLELGDSALYLCASSLGTGGSNQPQHFGDGTRLSIL.

This clone was counted a single time. This sequence joins TRBV4-1 and TRBJ2-1; 11 nucleotides align to TRBD1. Germline V lookup: CDR1 MGHRA, CDR2 YSYEKL. The CDR3 extends over 16 amino acids. The junction had 6 bases not matched to a gene; V was cut back by 4 bases and J by 4 bases. The CDR3 here is CASSPGQGAGYNEQFF. The CDR3 nucleotides are TGCGCCAGCAGCCCCGGACAGGGGGCGGGGTACAATGAGCAGTTCTTC.

The chain recombines TRBV18 with TRBJ2-7; possibly TRBD2 for D (5 bases). V was cut by 6 bases and J by 7 bases, with 19 bases left in between. CDR3 length: 14 residues. Looked up from germline, CDR1 is KGHSH and CDR2 is LQKENI. Written as DNA, the CDR3 is TGTGCCAGCTCGGTATCGGGCCATCGAGGGGAGCAGTACTTC. This encodes CASSVSGHRGEQYF.

This chain links TRBV28 with TRBJ1-1; 8 bases fit TRBD1. This CDR3 is 14 amino acids long. Germline CDR1 reads MDHEN; CDR2 reads SYDVKM. V was pared by 5 bases and J by 1 base, with 3 bases of the junction left unmatched. This CDR3 reads CASSATGGNTEAFF. Written as DNA, the CDR3 is TGTGCCAGCAGTGCCACAGGGGGGAACACTGAAGCTTTCTTT.

The chain has TRBV7-3 and TRBJ2-3, with D hard to call. Germline V CDR1 and CDR2: SGHTA, FQGTGA. The CDR3 extends over 14 amino acids. V shed 5 bases and J shed 0 bases, with 9 bases lying between them. The CDR3 DNA reads TGTGCCAGCAGCCACCGACAAAGCACAGATACGCAGTATTTT. This sequence encodes CASSHRQSTDTQYF.

This clone occurred once. The CDR3 DNA reads as TGCGCCAGCAGTGAGACTAGCGGGGGTGGCACAGATACGCAGTATTTT. This encodes CASSETSGGGTDTQYF. V is TRBV10-2 and J is TRBJ2-3; TRBD2 aligns across 11 bases. The CDR3 is made up of 16 amino acids. CDR1 and CDR2 from the germline V gene are WSHSY and SAAADI. The junction had 2 bases not matched to a gene; V was cut back by 2 bases and J by 1 base.

The gene calls are TRBV27 and TRBJ2-3; D is possibly TRBD2 (6 bases). Trimming cost V 8 bases and J 6 bases, with 18 bases left between them. The CDR3 extends over 14 amino acids. Germline V lookup: CDR1 MNHEY, CDR2 SMNVEV (reference sequence). CDR3 nucleotide sequence: TGTGCCAGCCGAATCTCCGACCGGGGGGATACGCAGTATTTT. Amino acid sequence: CASRISDRGDTQYF.

Details on this clone: Compared with germline, one end of the junction differs, possibly owing to a read error. The chain has TRBV27 and TRBJ2-7; 9 bases match TRBD1. The V gene's germline CDR1 is MNHEY and CDR2 SMNVEV (reference sequence). The CDR3 contains 15 residues. This CDR3 reads CASSRPGQGSNEQYF. The CDR3 nucleotides are TGTGCCAGCAGTCGTCCGGGACAGGGCTCCAACGAGCAGTACTTC.